Given below is one T cell receptor (beta chain) in context. V lost 2 bases, J lost 9 bases, and 19 bases lay in between. CDR1 LNHDA and CDR2 SQIVND come from the germline V gene (reference sequence). The CDR3 contains 15 residues. This specimen belongs to a study of T cells in Graves' hyperthyroidism and ophthalmopathy. On the study more broadly: Blood from the periphery was taken at initial diagnosis, before any treatment.

The source material, RNA transcripts, was used to amplify TCR beta CDR3 regions. First-round RT-PCR targeting the TCR CDR3 was performed with the HTBI primer set. TCRdb reanalysed the multiplex PCR reads using MiXCR and keeps one entry per CDR3 protein. The table records around 690,000 distinct CDR3 sequences, less than 25% of them present only once. Sequencing used blood. The V call is TRBV19, the J call TRBJ1-1, with D uncertain. This TCR came from a young man with Graves' ophthalmopathy. In DNA form, the CDR3 reads TGTGCCAGTAGTATAATTTCCGACATCACAAAACAAGCTTTCTTT. This gives the protein CASSIISDITKQAFF.